The 10 T cell receptor beta chains reported below all come from one sample, sequenced in a study of blood T cells in healthy people across ages. Together with a sample-barcoded 5' primer, a J-beta primer mix was included in a second PCR lasting about 7 to 11 cycles. TCRdb called the 5' RACE reads again in MiXCR, with one record for every CDR3 protein. Among about a million distinct CDR3 sequences, about 48% were seen once, and the ten largest hold around 15%. The sequencing sample was made of blood. These receptors all stem from a young man in good health.

In its sample, this clonotype was seen a few times. The chain has TRBV21-1 and TRBJ2-1; TRBD1, the table's D call, was not compared with the DNA. TRBV21-1 is tagged as a pseudogene. The CDR3 is made up of 16 amino acids. The CDR3, as DNA: TGTGCCAGTAGCAAAGCGGAGGGGGCGATTGTCGATGAGCAGTTCTTC. Protein: CASSKAEGAIVDEQFF.

The sample holds many counts of this clonotype. The chain recombines TRBV29-1 with TRBJ2-3, with D maybe TRBD1 (6 bases). CDR1 and CDR2 from the germline V gene are SQVTM and ANQGSEA. The CDR3 covers 14 residues. V lost 5 bases to trimming and J lost 1 base, with 13 bases between them. The CDR3 sequence: CSVYRAPGTDTQYF. The CDR3, as DNA: TGCAGCGTTTACAGGGCCCCTGGCACAGATACGCAGTATTTT.

The gene calls are TRBV5-8 and TRBJ1-2; D remains ambiguous. The V gene's germline CDR1 is SGHTS and CDR2 YDEGEE. The CDR3 runs 14 residues. With 4 bases removed from V and 2 bases from J, the gap between germline ends came to 12 bases. The chain's CDR3 is CASSLPTVNYGYTF. CDR3 DNA sequence: TGTGCCAGCAGCCTTCCCACAGTGAACTATGGCTACACCTTC. The entire variable domain, with the rest obtained from reference TRBV5-8 and TRBJ1-2, is as follows: EAGVTQSPTHLIKTRGQQATLRCSPISGHTSVYWYQQALGLGLQFLLWYDEGEERNRGNFPPRFSGRQFPNYSSELNVNALELEDSALYLCASSLPTVNYGYTFGSGTRLTVV.

This clonotype came up a few times. V is TRBV7-9 and J is TRBJ1-2, with 9 bases that match TRBD1. Germline V gene lookup returns CDR1 SEHNR and CDR2 FQNEAQ (reference sequence). Losses at the gene ends were 4 bases for V and 4 bases for J; bases not matched to a gene: 19. This CDR3 contains 19 residues. The CDR3 is CASSSLNMAGGQGSYGYTF. The CDR3 nucleotides are TGTGCCAGCAGCTCCCTGAACATGGCAGGGGGACAGGGAAGCTATGGCTACACCTTC.

This clonotype was found a few times. The rearrangement links TRBV5-1 to TRBJ2-1; the D is unclear. CDR1 is SGHRS and CDR2 is YFSETQ in the germline V gene. V shed 3 bases and J shed 7 bases, with 14 bases lying between them. The CDR3 has 14 residues. As DNA, the CDR3 is TGCGCCAGCAGCTCCAACTCTGCGAAGAATGAGCAGTTCTTC. Translating it yields CASSSNSAKNEQFF.

This clonotype was found a few times. The chain carries TRBV29-1 and TRBJ2-1; 7 nucleotides line up with TRBD2. This CDR3 is 14 amino acids long. J gave up 3 bases and V 3 bases, and 5 bases lay outside the gene matches. Germline CDR1 is SQVTM and CDR2 is ANQGSEA. The DNA for the CDR3 is TGCAGCGTTGACGGGGGGACCGACTACAATGAGCAGTTCTTC. This codes for CSVDGGTDYNEQFF.

CDR3 nucleotides: TGTGCCAGCAGCTTAGTGGCGGGGGGGCCGTTCGAGCAGTACTTC. It encodes CASSLVAGGPFEQYF. The chain carries TRBV7-8 and TRBJ2-7; TRBD2 matches 9 bases. The germline V gene encodes CDR1 SGHVS and CDR2 FQNEAQ. This CDR3 is 15 amino acids long. Losses at the gene ends were 1 base for V and 6 bases for J; bases not matched to a gene: 7.

The chain carries TRBV10-1 and TRBJ2-5; 9 bases match TRBD2. The last part of the DNA fits TRBJ2-7 better; the J call may be wrong. Germline V gene lookup returns CDR1 WNHNN and CDR2 SYGVQD (reference sequence). The CDR3 spans 15 residues. This chain's CDR3 is CASSGGLASAHEQYF. DNA of the CDR3: TGCGCCAGCAGTGGGGGACTAGCCTCGGCCCACGAGCAGTACTTC.

This clonotype was observed a handful of times. In DNA, the CDR3 is TGCAGCGTTGAAGACCCCGGAGCTGGAAACACCATATATTTT. Amino acid sequence: CSVEDPGAGNTIYF. The chain links TRBV29-1 to TRBJ1-3; no definite D call. The CDR3 has 14 residues. Germline CDR1 and CDR2: SQVTM and ANQGSEA. The germline V and J ends were trimmed by 0 bases and 2 bases, with 8 bases remaining between them.

The J gene is TRBJ1-2, the V gene TRBV5-1; D remains unclear. Germline V gives CDR1 SGHRS, CDR2 YFSETQ. This CDR3 is 15 amino acids long. The V and J ends lost 0 bases and 0 bases respectively, with 9 bases between them. The CDR3: CASSLDGATNYGYTF. CDR3 DNA sequence: TGCGCCAGCAGCTTGGACGGAGCCACTAACTATGGCTACACCTTC.